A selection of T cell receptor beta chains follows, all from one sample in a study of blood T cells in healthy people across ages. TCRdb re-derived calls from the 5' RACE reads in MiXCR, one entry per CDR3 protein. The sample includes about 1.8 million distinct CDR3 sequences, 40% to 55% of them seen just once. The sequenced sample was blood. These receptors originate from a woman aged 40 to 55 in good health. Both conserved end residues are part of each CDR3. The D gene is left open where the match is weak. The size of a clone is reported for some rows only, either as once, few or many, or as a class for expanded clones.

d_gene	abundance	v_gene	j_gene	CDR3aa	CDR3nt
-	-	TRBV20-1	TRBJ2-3	CSASSGVPGDTQYF	TGCAGTGCTAGTTCTGGGGTCCCCGGGGATACGCAGTATTTT
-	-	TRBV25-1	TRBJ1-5	CASSEREGSGQPQHF	TGTGCCAGCAGTGAACGAGAGGGCTCGGGACAGCCCCAGCATTTT
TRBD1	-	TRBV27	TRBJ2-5	CASSLRVFPGQLQETQYF	TGTGCCAGCAGTTTACGGGTGTTCCCGGGACAGCTACAAGAGACCCAGTACTTC
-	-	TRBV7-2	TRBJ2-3	CASSLRGRGADTQYF	TGTGCCAGCAGCTTGAGAGGACGAGGAGCAGATACGCAGTATTTT
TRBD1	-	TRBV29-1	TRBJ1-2	CSVGGQQMYGYTF	TGCAGCGTTGGGGGACAGCAAATGTATGGCTACACCTTC
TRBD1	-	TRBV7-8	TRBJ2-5	CANGRLTGAEETQYF	TGTGCCAACGGACGCCTGACAGGGGCCGAAGAGACCCAGTACTTC
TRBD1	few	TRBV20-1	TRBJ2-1	CSAPGTGYNEQFF	TGCAGTGCACCCGGGACAGGCTACAATGAGCAGTTCTTC
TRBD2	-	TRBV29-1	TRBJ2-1	CSGVSGGSYNEQFF	TGCAGCGGCGTTAGCGGGGGCTCCTACAATGAGCAGTTCTTC
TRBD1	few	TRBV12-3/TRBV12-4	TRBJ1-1	CASSSRTGSKPGAFF	TGTGCCAGCAGTTCACGGACAGGGTCTAAACCTGGGGCTTTCTTT
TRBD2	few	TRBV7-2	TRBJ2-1	CASSSTSGGAYEQFF	TGTGCCAGCAGCTCCACTAGCGGGGGGGCCTATGAGCAGTTCTTC
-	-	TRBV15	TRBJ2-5	CATSSRGKETQYF	TGTGCCACCAGCAGCCGGGGGAAAGAGACCCAGTACTTC
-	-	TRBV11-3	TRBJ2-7	CASSLDHRGWRGFCEQYF	TGTGCCAGCAGCTTAGATCATCGGGGTTGGAGGGGGTTCTGCGAGCAGTACTTC
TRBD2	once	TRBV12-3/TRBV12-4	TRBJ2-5	CASSTPGLAAPQYF	TGTGCCAGCAGTACACCGGGACTAGCGGCCCCCCAGTACTTC
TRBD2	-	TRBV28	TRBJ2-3	CASAGETPSTDTQYF	TGTGCCAGCGCGGGGGAGACCCCTAGCACAGATACGCAGTATTTT
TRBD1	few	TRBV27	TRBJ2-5	CASRETGGSHRQETQYF	TGTGCCAGCCGAGAGACAGGGGGATCCCACAGGCAAGAGACCCAGTACTTC
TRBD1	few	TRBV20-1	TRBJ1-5	CSARKQGARFEGQPQHF	TGCAGTGCTAGAAAACAGGGGGCAAGATTTGAGGGTCAGCCCCAGCATTTT
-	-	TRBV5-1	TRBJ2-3	CASQSGGAEDTQYF	TGCGCCAGCCAGAGCGGTGGGGCAGAAGATACGCAGTATTTT
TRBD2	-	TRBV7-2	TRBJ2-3	CASRLAGGSTGTQYF	TGTGCCAGCAGGCTAGCGGGGGGAAGCACAGGTACGCAGTATTTT
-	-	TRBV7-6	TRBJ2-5	CASSSRRSGETQYF	TGTGCCAGCAGCTCCAGACGGTCCGGGGAGACCCAGTACTTC
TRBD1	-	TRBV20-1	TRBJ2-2	CSARRGQGNGELFF	TGCAGTGCTAGACGGGGACAGGGGAACGGGGAGCTGTTTTTT